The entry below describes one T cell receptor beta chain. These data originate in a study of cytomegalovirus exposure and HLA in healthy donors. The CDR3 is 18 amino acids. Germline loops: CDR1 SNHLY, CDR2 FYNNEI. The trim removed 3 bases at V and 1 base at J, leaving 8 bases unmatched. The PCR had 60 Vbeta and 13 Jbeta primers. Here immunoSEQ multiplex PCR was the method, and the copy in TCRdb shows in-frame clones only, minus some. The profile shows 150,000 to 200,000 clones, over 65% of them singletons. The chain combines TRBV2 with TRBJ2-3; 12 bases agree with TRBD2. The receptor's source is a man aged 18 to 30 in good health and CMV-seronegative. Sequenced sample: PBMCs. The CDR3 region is CASSDPSGRAGGTDTQYF. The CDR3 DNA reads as TGTGCCAGCAGTGATCCTAGCGGGAGGGCCGGGGGCACAGATACGCAGTATTTT.